This T cell receptor (beta chain) appears in the sequencing data of a study of T cell repertoires in cytomegalovirus infection. On this clonotype itself: The antigen is unknown.

Germline assignment: CDR1 MNHEY and CDR2 SMNVEV (reference sequence). Losses at the gene ends were 6 bases for V and 8 bases for J; bases not matched to a gene: 10. This CDR3 contains 15 residues. In TCRdb, the reads were re-called with MiXCR into one record per CDR3 protein. Among fewer than 70,000 distinct CDR3 sequences listed, under 30% were seen once. The gene calls are TRBV27 and TRBJ2-1; TRBD2 matches at 10 bases. Sequencing was performed on CD8+ T cells from cultured PBMCs, taken from culture after CMV antigen stimulation. This clonotype was obtained from a human donor in good health (CMV status not recorded). Some clones in this sample may be carry-over from other donors' samples. CDR3 sequence reads: CASREPGLAFDEQFF. CDR3 bases: TGTGCCAGCAGAGAACCGGGACTAGCGTTCGATGAGCAGTTCTTC.